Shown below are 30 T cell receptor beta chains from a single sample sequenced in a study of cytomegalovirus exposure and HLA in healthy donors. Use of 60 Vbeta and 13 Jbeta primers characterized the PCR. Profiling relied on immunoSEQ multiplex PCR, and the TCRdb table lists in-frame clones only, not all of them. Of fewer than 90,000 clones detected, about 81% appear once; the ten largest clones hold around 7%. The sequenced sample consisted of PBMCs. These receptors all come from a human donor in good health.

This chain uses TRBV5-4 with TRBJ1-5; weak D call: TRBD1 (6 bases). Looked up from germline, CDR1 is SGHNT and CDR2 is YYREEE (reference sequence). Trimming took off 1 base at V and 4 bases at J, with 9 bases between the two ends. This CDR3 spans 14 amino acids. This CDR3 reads CASSLMGANQPQHF. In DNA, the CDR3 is TGTGCCAGCAGCTTGATGGGGGCAAATCAGCCCCAGCATTTT.

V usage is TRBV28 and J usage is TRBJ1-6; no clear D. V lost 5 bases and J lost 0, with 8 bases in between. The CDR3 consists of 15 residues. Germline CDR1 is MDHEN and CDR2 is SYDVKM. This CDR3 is CASSDTRSYNSPLHF. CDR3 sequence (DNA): TGTGCCAGCAGTGACACCCGCTCCTATAATTCACCCCTCCACTTT.

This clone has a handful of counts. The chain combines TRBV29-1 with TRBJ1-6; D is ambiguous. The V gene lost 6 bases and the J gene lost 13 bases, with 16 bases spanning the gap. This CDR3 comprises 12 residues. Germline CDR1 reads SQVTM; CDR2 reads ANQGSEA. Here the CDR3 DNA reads TGCAGCGTGACTGTCGTTATTGATCCCCTCCACTTT. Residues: CSVTVVIDPLHF.

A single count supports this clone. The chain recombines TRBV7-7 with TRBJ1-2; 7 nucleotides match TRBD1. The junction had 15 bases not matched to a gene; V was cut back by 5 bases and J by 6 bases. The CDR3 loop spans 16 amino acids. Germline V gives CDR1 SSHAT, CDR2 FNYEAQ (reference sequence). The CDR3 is CASSPIEGAQGNGYTF. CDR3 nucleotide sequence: TGTGCCAGCAGCCCAATAGAGGGGGCTCAGGGGAATGGCTACACCTTC.

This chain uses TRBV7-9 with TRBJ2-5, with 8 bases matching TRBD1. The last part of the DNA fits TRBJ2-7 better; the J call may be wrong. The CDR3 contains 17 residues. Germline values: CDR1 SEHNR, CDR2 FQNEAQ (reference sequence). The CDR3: CASSLVHQDRVSYEQYF. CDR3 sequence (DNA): TGTGCCAGCAGCTTAGTTCATCAGGACAGGGTCTCCTACGAGCAGTACTTC.

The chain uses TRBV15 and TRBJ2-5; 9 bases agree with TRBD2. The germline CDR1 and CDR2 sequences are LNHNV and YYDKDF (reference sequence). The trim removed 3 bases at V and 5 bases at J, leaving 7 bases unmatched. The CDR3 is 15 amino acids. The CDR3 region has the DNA TGTGCCACCAGCAGTGCTAGCGGGAAGGGGGAGACCCAGTACTTC. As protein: CATSSASGKGETQYF.

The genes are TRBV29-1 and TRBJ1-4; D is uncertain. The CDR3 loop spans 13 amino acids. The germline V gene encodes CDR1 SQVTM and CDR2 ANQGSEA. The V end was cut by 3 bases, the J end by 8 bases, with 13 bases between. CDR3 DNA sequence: TGCAGCGTTGACTCTGCAGACGGGGAAAAACTGTTTTTT. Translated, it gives CSVDSADGEKLFF. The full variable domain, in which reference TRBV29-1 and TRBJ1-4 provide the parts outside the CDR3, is SAVISQKPSRDICQRGTSLTIQCQVDSQVTMMFWYRQQPGQSLTLIATANQGSEATYESGFVIDKFPISRPNLTFSTLTVSNMSPEDSSIYLCSVDSADGEKLFFGSGTQLSVL.

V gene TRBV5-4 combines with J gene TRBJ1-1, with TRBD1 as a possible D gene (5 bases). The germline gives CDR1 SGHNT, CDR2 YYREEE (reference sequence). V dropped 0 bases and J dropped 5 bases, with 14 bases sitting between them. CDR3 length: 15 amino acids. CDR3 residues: CASSLGGTEATEAFF. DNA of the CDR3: TGTGCCAGCAGCTTGGGCGGGACGGAGGCTACTGAAGCTTTCTTT.

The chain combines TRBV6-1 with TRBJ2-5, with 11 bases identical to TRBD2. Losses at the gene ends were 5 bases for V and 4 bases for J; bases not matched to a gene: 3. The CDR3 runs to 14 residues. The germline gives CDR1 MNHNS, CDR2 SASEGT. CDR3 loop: CASSISGGAETQYF. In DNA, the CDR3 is TGTGCCAGCAGTATTAGCGGGGGGGCAGAGACCCAGTACTTC.

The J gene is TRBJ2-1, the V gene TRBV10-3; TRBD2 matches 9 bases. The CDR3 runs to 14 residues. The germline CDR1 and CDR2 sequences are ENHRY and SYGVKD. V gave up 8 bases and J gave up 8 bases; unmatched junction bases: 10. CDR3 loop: CAIRTSDGLDEQFF. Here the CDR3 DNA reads TGTGCCATCCGGACTAGCGATGGTCTGGATGAGCAGTTCTTC.

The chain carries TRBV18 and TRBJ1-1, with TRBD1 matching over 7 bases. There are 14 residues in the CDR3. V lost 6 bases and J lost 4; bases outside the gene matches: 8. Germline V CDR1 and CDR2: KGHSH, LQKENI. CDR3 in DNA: TGTGCCAGCTCCCCCGGGACAGTTTCCACTGAAGCTTTCTTT. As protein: CASSPGTVSTEAFF.

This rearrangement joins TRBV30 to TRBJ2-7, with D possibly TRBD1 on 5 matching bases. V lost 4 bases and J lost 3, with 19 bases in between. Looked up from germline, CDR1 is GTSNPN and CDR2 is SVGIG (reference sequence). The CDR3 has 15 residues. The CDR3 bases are TGTGCCTGGATCTCGGCGGACAAACCCTACTACGAGCAGTACTTC. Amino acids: CAWISADKPYYEQYF.

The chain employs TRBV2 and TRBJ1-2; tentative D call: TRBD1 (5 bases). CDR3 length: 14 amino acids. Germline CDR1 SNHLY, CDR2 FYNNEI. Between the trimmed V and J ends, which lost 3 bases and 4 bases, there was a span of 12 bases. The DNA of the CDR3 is TGTGCCAGCAGTGAGGAGGGGCTGATCTATGGCTACACCTTC. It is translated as CASSEEGLIYGYTF. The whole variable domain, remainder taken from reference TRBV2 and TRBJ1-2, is EPEVTQTPSHQVTQMGQEVILRCVPISNHLYFYWYRQILGQKVEFLVSFYNNEISEKSEIFDDQFSVERPDGSNFTLKIRSTKLEDSAMYFCASSEEGLIYGYTFGSGTRLTVV.

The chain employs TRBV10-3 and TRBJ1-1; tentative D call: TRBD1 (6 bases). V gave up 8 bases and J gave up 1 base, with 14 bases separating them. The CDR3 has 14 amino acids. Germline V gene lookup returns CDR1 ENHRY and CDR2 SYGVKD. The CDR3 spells CAIGRPGQNTEAFF. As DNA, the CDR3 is TGTGCCATCGGGAGACCGGGACAGAACACTGAAGCTTTCTTT.

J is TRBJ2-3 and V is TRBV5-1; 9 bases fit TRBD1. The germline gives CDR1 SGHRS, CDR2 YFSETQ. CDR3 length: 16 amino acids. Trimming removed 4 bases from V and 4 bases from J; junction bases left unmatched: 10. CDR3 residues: CASSIGQGTFPDTQYF. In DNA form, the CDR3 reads TGCGCCAGCAGCATTGGACAGGGGACCTTCCCAGATACGCAGTATTTT.

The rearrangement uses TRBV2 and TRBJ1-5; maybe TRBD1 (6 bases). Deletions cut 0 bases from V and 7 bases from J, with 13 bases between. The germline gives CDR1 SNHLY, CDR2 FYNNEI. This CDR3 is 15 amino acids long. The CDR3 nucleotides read TGTGCCAGCAGTGAAGCTCAAAACAGGGCCCAGCCCCAGCATTTT. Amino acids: CASSEAQNRAQPQHF.

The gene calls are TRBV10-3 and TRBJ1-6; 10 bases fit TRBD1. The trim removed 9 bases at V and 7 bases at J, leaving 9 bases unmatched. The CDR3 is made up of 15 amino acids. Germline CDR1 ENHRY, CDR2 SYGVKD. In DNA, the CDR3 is TGTGCCATACGGGACAGGGGTGGGTCAAATTCACCCCTCCACTTT. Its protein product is CAIRDRGGSNSPLHF.

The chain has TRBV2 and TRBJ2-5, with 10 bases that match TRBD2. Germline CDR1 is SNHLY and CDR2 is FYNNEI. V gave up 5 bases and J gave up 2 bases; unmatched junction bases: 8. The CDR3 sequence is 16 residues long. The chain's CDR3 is CASSKSSGGFQETQYF. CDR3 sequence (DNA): TGTGCCAGCAGTAAATCTAGCGGGGGTTTTCAAGAGACCCAGTACTTC.

In DNA form, the CDR3 reads TGTGCCAGCAGCGACCCATCGGGACTAGCGGGGCACCACAACAATGAGCAGTTCTTC. It specifies CASSDPSGLAGHHNNEQFF. J is TRBJ2-1 and V is TRBV11-1, with 13 bases identical to TRBD2. This CDR3 has 19 residues. Germline V lookup: CDR1 SGHAT, CDR2 FQDESV (reference sequence). V was clipped by 5 bases and J by 5 bases; unmatched bases: 15.

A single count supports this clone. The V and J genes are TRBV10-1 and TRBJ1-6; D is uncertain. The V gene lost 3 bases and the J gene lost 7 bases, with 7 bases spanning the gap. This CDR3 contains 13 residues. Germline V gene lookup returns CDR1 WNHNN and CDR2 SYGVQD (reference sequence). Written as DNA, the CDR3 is TGCGCCAGCAGTGATCTACGGAATTCACCCCTCCACTTT. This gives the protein CASSDLRNSPLHF.

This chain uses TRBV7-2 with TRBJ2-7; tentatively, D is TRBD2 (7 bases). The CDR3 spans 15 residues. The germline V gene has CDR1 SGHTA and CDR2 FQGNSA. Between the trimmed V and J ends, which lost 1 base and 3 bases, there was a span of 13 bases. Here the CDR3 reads CASSLVAGADYEQYF. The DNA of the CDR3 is TGTGCCAGCAGCTTAGTTGCGGGGGCCGACTACGAGCAGTACTTC.

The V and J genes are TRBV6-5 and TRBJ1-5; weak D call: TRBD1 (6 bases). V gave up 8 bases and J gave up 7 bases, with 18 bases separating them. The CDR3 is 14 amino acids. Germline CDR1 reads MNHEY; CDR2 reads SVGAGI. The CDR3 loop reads CASSQRGGYQPQHF. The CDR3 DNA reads TGTGCCAGCTCTCAAAGGGGGGGGTACCAGCCCCAGCATTTT.

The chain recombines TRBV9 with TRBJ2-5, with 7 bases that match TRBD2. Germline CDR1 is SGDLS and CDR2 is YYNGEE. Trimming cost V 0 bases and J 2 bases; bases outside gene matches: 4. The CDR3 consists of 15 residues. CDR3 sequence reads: CASSVALGGQETQYF. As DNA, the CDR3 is TGTGCCAGCAGCGTAGCCCTGGGGGGGCAAGAGACCCAGTACTTC.

CDR3 region: CASSQDVSAGGPYNEQFF. CDR3 in DNA: TGCGCCAGCAGCCAAGATGTCTCGGCGGGGGGGCCCTACAATGAGCAGTTCTTC. This chain connects TRBV4-1 to TRBJ2-1; 9 bases map to TRBD2. The CDR3 is 18 amino acids. V dropped 0 bases and J dropped 2; count of bases not matched to a gene: 8. CDR1 and CDR2 (germline): MGHRA, YSYEKL.

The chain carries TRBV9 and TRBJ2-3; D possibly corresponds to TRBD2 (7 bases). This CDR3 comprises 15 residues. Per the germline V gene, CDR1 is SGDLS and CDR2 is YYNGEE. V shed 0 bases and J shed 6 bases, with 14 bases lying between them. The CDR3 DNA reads TGTGCCAGCAGCGTAGCCGGGGGGCCCTCTGATACGCAGTATTTT. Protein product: CASSVAGGPSDTQYF. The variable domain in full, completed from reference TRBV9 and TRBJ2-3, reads DSGVTQTPKHLITATGQRVTLRCSPRSGDLSVYWYQQSLDQGLQFLIQYYNGEERAKGNILERFSAQQFPDLHSELNLSSLELGDSALYFCASSVAGGPSDTQYFGPGTRLTVL.

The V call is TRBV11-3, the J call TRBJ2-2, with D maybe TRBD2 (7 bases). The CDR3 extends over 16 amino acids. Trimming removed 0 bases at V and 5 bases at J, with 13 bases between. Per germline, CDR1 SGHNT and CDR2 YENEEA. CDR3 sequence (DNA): TGTGCCAGCAGCTTAGATGGGGGGGCTACAACCGGGGAGCTGTTTTTT. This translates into CASSLDGGATTGELFF.

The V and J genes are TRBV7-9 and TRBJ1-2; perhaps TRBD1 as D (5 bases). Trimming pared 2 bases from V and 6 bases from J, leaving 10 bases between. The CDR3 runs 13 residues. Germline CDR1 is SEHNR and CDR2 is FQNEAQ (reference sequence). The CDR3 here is CASSLSGGNGYTF. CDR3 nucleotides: TGTGCCAGCAGCTTATCCGGGGGGAATGGCTACACCTTC.

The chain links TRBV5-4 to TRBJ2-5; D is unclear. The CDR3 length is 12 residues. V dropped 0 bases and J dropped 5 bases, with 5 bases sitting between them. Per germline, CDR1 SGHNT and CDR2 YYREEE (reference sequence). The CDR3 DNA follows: TGTGCCAGCAGCTTGGAGCCCGAGACCCAGTACTTC. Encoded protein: CASSLEPETQYF.

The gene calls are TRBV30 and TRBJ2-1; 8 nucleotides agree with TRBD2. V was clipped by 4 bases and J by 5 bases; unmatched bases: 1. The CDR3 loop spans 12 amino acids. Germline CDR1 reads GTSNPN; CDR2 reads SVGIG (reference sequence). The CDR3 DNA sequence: TGTGCCTGGACGGGACTAGACAATGAGCAGTTCTTC. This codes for CAWTGLDNEQFF.

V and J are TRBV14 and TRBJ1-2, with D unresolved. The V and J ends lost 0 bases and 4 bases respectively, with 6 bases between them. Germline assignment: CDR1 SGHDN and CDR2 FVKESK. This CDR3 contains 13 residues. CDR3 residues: CASSQENIYGYTF. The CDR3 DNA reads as TGTGCCAGCAGCCAAGAAAACATCTATGGCTACACCTTC.